These 28 T cell receptor beta chains were all obtained from the same sample, sequenced in a study of cytomegalovirus exposure and HLA in healthy donors. A multiplex PCR was run with 60 Vbeta primers and 13 Jbeta primers. Clones were read by immunoSEQ multiplex PCR, and TCRdb kept only the in-frame ones, dropping some. Among roughly 200,000 clones listed, roughly four fifths were seen once. Sequenced sample: PBMCs. These receptors originate from a man aged 45-65 years in good health and CMV-seronegative.

The genes are TRBV6-4 and TRBJ2-7, with a possible D match to TRBD1 (6 bases). This CDR3 has 14 residues. The germline V gene encodes CDR1 MRHNA and CDR2 SNTAGT. The germline V and J ends were trimmed by 2 bases and 0 bases, with 8 bases remaining between them. The CDR3 DNA follows: TGTGCCAGCAGTGACGAGGGGGTCTCCTACGAGCAGTACTTC. Residues: CASSDEGVSYEQYF.

The V and J genes are TRBV19 and TRBJ2-3, with 9 bases fitting TRBD1. V was clipped by 5 bases and J by 6 bases; unmatched bases: 15. The CDR3 spans 17 residues. Looked up from germline, CDR1 is LNHDA and CDR2 is SQIVND (reference sequence). The CDR3 nucleotides are TGTGCCAGTAGTTCGGGCCCGGGACAGGGTAGGTCGGATACGCAGTATTTT. It codes for CASSSGPGQGRSDTQYF.

The chain combines TRBV6-1 with TRBJ1-5, with TRBD1 matching over 7 bases. CDR1 and CDR2 (germline): MNHNS, SASEGT. V shed 0 bases, J shed 7 bases, and the junction held 6 bases outside the gene matches. This CDR3 region has 15 residues. This chain's CDR3 is CASSEAGGSWQPQHF. The CDR3 DNA reads TGTGCCAGCAGTGAAGCAGGGGGCTCGTGGCAGCCCCAGCATTTT.

The chain joins TRBV15 to TRBJ2-1; 10 bases line up with TRBD2. The junction had 16 bases not matched to a gene; V was cut back by 0 bases and J by 5 bases. Germline CDR1 reads LNHNV; CDR2 reads YYDKDF (reference sequence). The CDR3 has 20 residues. This CDR3 is CATSRDGVAGGPGRNNEQFF. CDR3 sequence (DNA): TGTGCCACCAGCAGAGACGGGGTAGCGGGAGGACCAGGAAGGAACAATGAGCAGTTCTTC.

V and J are TRBV6-5 and TRBJ1-3; TRBD1 agrees at 8 bases. V shed 6 bases and J 5 bases; nucleotides not matched to a gene: 6. From germline, CDR1 is MNHEY and CDR2 SVGAGI. The CDR3 consists of 14 residues. This CDR3 reads CASSRQGPRNTIYF. The CDR3 nucleotides are TGTGCCAGCAGCCGACAGGGGCCTCGAAACACCATATATTTT.

This clone was picked up one time. The genes are TRBV5-1 and TRBJ2-5, with 7 bases that match TRBD1. V lost 8 bases and J lost 4; bases outside the gene matches: 8. Germline V CDR1 and CDR2: SGHRS, YFSETQ. The CDR3 has 13 amino acids. This CDR3 reads CARGDSEGETQYF. As DNA, the CDR3 is TGCGCCAGAGGGGACAGCGAGGGAGAGACCCAGTACTTC. The full variable domain, its missing parts supplied by reference TRBV5-1 and TRBJ2-5, is KAGVTQTPRYLIKTRGQQVTLSCSPISGHRSVSWYQQTPGQGLQFLFEYFSETQRNKGNFPGRFSGRQFSNSRSEMNVSTLELGDSALYLCARGDSEGETQYFGPGTRLLVL.

Notes on this clone: The same CDR3 also results from other DNA sequences found in this sample. The chain recombines TRBV7-2 with TRBJ2-5, with 14 positions matching TRBD2. The CDR3 covers 15 residues. Looked up from germline, CDR1 is SGHTA and CDR2 is FQGNSA. V lost 3 bases, J lost 5 bases, and 2 bases stayed unmatched. The CDR3, as DNA: TGTGCCAGCAGCTTGACTAGCGGGGGGGCTGAGACCCAGTACTTC. Protein product: CASSLTSGGAETQYF.

The genes are TRBV2 and TRBJ1-2; 8 bases are shared with TRBD1. J was trimmed by 4 bases and V by 6 bases; bases with no gene match: 7. Per germline, CDR1 SNHLY and CDR2 FYNNEI. The CDR3 totals 14 residues. The DNA for the CDR3 is TGTGCCAGCAGAAGGGACAGGAGCTTCTATGGCTACACCTTC. The encoded protein is CASRRDRSFYGYTF.

V and J are TRBV30 and TRBJ2-3, with D perhaps matching TRBD1 (6 bases). V was trimmed by 2 bases and J by 3 bases, leaving 12 bases between them. CDR3 length: 14 residues. Germline V gives CDR1 GTSNPN, CDR2 SVGIG (reference sequence). Here the CDR3 DNA reads TGTGCCTGGAGTCCTCAGGGGTTGACAGATACGCAGTATTTT. This translates into CAWSPQGLTDTQYF.

V usage is TRBV11-3 and J usage is TRBJ2-7; D not resolved. Germline values: CDR1 SGHNT, CDR2 YENEEA. The CDR3 contains 13 residues. Trimming took off 0 bases at V and 6 bases at J, with 9 bases between the two ends. CDR3 protein: CASSLESLSEQYF. The DNA of the CDR3 is TGTGCCAGCAGCTTAGAATCCTTATCCGAGCAGTACTTC.

This sequence joins TRBV6-1 and TRBJ2-2; tentative D call: TRBD1 (6 bases). The CDR3 has 15 residues. V shed 8 bases and J shed 0 bases, with 13 bases lying between them. Germline V CDR1 and CDR2: MNHNS, SASEGT. CDR3 sequence reads: CASLTRTANTGELFF. The CDR3 nucleotides read TGTGCCAGCTTAACCCGGACAGCGAACACCGGGGAGCTGTTTTTT.

V and J are TRBV29-1 and TRBJ2-7; TRBD2 is a possible D gene (6 bases). The CDR3 covers 12 residues. Germline assignment: CDR1 SQVTM and CDR2 ANQGSEA. Deletions cut 4 bases from V and 5 bases from J, with 12 bases between. Here the CDR3 reads CSVVAGTHEQYF. In DNA, the CDR3 is TGCAGCGTTGTTGCCGGGACTCACGAGCAGTACTTC.

The rearrangement links TRBV5-1 to TRBJ2-3; a possible D gene is TRBD2 (5 bases). Germline values: CDR1 SGHRS, CDR2 YFSETQ. The CDR3 is 16 residues long. V lost 0 bases, J lost 3 bases, and 14 bases lay in between. The CDR3 bases are TGCGCCAGCAGCTTGGGGATGGGAGCTGGGACAGATACGCAGTATTTT. This codes for CASSLGMGAGTDTQYF.

The chain links TRBV6-5 to TRBJ2-5, with no clear D. Near its end, the DNA agrees better with TRBJ2-7, so the J call may be wrong. Germline-derived CDR1 and CDR2 are MNHEY and SVGAGI. The CDR3 runs 11 residues. The CDR3 bases are TGTGCCAGCAAAGATCTCTACGAGCAGTACTTC. Translation gives CASKDLYEQYF.

The CDR3 is CASSYPQTGTEAFF. The DNA for the CDR3 is TGTGCCAGCAGTTACCCTCAAACCGGGACTGAAGCTTTCTTT. This chain joins TRBV28 and TRBJ1-1; D is ambiguous. The CDR3 is 14 amino acids. The V end was cut by 4 bases, the J end by 5 bases, with 14 bases between. CDR1 MDHEN and CDR2 SYDVKM come from the germline V gene.

This clone was counted a few times. This chain joins TRBV6-1 and TRBJ1-3; D is uncertain. The CDR3 loop spans 18 amino acids. V gave up 0 bases and J gave up 0 bases, with 15 bases separating them. Germline assignment: CDR1 MNHNS and CDR2 SASEGT. The CDR3 coding sequence is TGTGCCAGCAGTGAAGCGGCCCCAGGATTTATCTCTGGAAACACCATATATTTT. Residues: CASSEAAPGFISGNTIYF.

The chain links TRBV2 to TRBJ1-2; 8 nucleotides line up with TRBD1. Germline V lookup: CDR1 SNHLY, CDR2 FYNNEI. The CDR3 is 15 residues long. V was clipped by 4 bases and J by 6 bases; unmatched bases: 10. DNA for the CDR3: TGTGCCAGCAGTGTGGCGTCAGGGGGCGTCGATGGCTACACCTTC. It encodes CASSVASGGVDGYTF.

The chain recombines TRBV6-5 with TRBJ2-7; 10 bases agree with TRBD2. There are 12 residues in the CDR3. From germline, CDR1 is MNHEY and CDR2 SVGAGI. V shed 11 bases, J shed 5 bases, and the junction held 6 bases outside the gene matches. In nucleotides, the CDR3 is TGTGCCGTTCAAGGACTAGCGGACGAGCAGTACTTC. It translates to CAVQGLADEQYF.

V usage is TRBV5-4 and J usage is TRBJ2-3, with 12 nucleotides matching TRBD2. This CDR3 is 16 amino acids long. The germline gives CDR1 SGHNT, CDR2 YYREEE (reference sequence). The trim removed 1 base at V and 6 bases at J, leaving 6 bases unmatched. The CDR3 region has the DNA TGTGCCAGCAGCTTGAGGTCTAGCGGGGGGGCGGATACGCAGTATTTT. Amino acids: CASSLRSSGGADTQYF.

V usage is TRBV18 and J usage is TRBJ2-1; TRBD2 might be the D (5 bases). Trimming stripped 0 bases from V and 3 bases from J, with 9 bases between. The germline V gene has CDR1 KGHSH and CDR2 LQKENI. CDR3 size: 15 residues. The CDR3 reads CASSPPAGDYNEQFF. CDR3 DNA sequence: TGTGCCAGCTCACCACCGGCGGGCGACTACAATGAGCAGTTCTTC.

This clone was recorded once. This sequence joins TRBV19 and TRBJ2-3; D might be TRBD1 (5 bases). Trimming left V 3 bases short and J 10 bases short, with 29 bases between. The CDR3 length is 18 residues. From germline, CDR1 is LNHDA and CDR2 SQIVND (reference sequence). CDR3 sequence (DNA): TGTGCCAGTAGTATCATGGAAACAGGCGGACCCCTACCGTTTTCGCAGTATTTT. It encodes CASSIMETGGPLPFSQYF.

In its sample, this clone was seen a few times. A junction end diverges from the germline sequence, so it may reflect a read error. The chain employs TRBV7-7 and TRBJ2-7, with 11 bases lining up with TRBD1. This CDR3 is 15 amino acids long. Germline V gives CDR1 SSHAT, CDR2 FNYEAQ (reference sequence). In DNA, the CDR3 is TGTGCTAGCAGCGAGGGACAGGGGGACTCCTACGAGCAGTACTTC. It codes for CASSEGQGDSYEQYF.

This clone was picked up a small number of times. The chain recombines TRBV4-2 with TRBJ2-1, with D maybe TRBD1 (5 bases). Germline assignment: CDR1 LGHNA and CDR2 YNFKEQ. Trimming left V 4 bases short and J 0 bases short, with 13 bases between. The CDR3 covers 16 residues. As DNA, the CDR3 is TGTGCCAGCAGCCTCAAAGGGGAAAGCTCCTACAATGAGCAGTTCTTC. Protein: CASSLKGESSYNEQFF.

The V gene is TRBV6-6, the J gene TRBJ1-4, with D unclear. CDR1 and CDR2 from the germline V gene are MNHNY and SVGAGI (reference sequence). V was clipped by 6 bases and J by 8 bases, with 13 bases between them. The CDR3 totals 13 residues. The CDR3 region is CASSTVVGEKLFF. CDR3 sequence (DNA): TGTGCCAGCAGCACAGTAGTAGGCGAAAAACTGTTTTTT.

The chain uses TRBV6-1 and TRBJ2-5; 9 bases agree with TRBD2. The CDR3 length is 15 residues. Germline V gene lookup returns CDR1 MNHNS and CDR2 SASEGT. J was trimmed by 4 bases and V by 7 bases; bases with no gene match: 10. Here the CDR3 reads CASILAGLLGETQYF. In DNA, the CDR3 is TGTGCCAGCATTCTAGCGGGGTTACTTGGAGAGACCCAGTACTTC.

This rearrangement joins TRBV6-6 to TRBJ1-6; D unclear. Trimming removed 2 bases at V and 0 bases at J, with 5 bases between. The CDR3 is 15 residues long. CDR1 is MNHNY, CDR2 SVGAGI, per germline (reference sequence). The DNA for the CDR3 is TGTGCCAGCAGTTACGAGAGCTCCTATAATTCACCCCTCCACTTT. Its protein product is CASSYESSYNSPLHF.

This CDR3 is CASRAMKANTEAFF. In DNA, the CDR3 is TGTGCCAGCCGCGCTATGAAAGCAAACACTGAAGCTTTCTTT. This sequence joins TRBV6-5 and TRBJ1-1; no definite D call. The V gene's germline CDR1 is MNHEY and CDR2 SVGAGI. The CDR3 contains 14 residues. V was cut by 8 bases and J by 2 bases, with 15 bases left in between.

The chain carries TRBV7-2 and TRBJ1-6; D is unresolved. The germline V gene encodes CDR1 SGHTA and CDR2 FQGNSA. The CDR3 length is 15 residues. Between the trimmed V and J ends, which lost 1 base and 4 bases, there was a span of 8 bases. CDR3 amino acids: CASSLGSQYNSPLHF. The CDR3 bases are TGTGCCAGCAGCTTAGGGTCCCAGTATAATTCACCCCTCCACTTT. The complete variable domain, with remaining parts taken from reference TRBV7-2 and TRBJ1-6, reads GAGVSQSPSNKVTEKGKDVELRCDPISGHTALYWYRQSLGQGLEFLIYFQGNSAPDKSGLPSDRFSAERTGGSVSTLTIQRTQQEDSAVYLCASSLGSQYNSPLHFGNGTRLTVT.